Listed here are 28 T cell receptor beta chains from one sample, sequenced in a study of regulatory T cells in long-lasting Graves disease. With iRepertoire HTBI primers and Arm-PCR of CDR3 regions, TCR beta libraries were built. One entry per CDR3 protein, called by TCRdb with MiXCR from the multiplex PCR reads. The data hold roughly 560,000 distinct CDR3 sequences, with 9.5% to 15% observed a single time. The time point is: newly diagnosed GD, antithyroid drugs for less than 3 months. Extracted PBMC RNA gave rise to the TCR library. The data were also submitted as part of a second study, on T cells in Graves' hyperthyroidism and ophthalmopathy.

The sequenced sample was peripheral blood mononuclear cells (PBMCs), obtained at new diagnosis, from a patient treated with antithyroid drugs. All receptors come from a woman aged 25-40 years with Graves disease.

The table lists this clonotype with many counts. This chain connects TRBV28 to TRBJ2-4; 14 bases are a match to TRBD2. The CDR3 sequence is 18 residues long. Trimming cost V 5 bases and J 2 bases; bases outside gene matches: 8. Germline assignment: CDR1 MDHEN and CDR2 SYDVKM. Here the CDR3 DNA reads TGTGCCAGCAGTCCGGGACTAGCGGGAGAGGGGCCCAAAAACATTCAGTACTTC. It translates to CASSPGLAGEGPKNIQYF. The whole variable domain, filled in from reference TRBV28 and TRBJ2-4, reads DVKVTQSSRYLVKRTGEKVFLECVQDMDHENMFWYRQDPGLGLRLIYFSYDVKMKEKGDIPEGYSVSREKKERFSLILESASTNQTSMYLCASSPGLAGEGPKNIQYFGAGTRLSVL.

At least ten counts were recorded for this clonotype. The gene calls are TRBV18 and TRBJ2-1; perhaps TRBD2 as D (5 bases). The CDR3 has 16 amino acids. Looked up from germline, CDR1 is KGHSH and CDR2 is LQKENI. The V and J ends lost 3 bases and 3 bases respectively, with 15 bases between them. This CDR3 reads CASSPQASGFYNEQFF. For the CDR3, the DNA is TGTGCCAGCTCACCCCAGGCGAGCGGATTCTACAATGAGCAGTTCTTC.

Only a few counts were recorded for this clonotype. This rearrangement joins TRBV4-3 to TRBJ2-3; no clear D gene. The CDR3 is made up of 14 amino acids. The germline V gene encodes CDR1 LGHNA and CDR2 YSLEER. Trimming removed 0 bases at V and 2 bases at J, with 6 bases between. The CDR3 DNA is TGCGCCAGCAGCCAAGATCAGTTCACAGATACGCAGTATTTT. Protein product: CASSQDQFTDTQYF.

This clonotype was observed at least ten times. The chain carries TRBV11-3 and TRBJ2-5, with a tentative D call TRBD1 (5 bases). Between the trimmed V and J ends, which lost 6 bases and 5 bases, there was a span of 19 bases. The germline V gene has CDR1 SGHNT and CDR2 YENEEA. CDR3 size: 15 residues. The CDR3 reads CASSPNQGRRETQYF. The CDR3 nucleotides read TGTGCCAGCAGTCCTAACCAGGGTAGACGGGAGACCCAGTACTTC.

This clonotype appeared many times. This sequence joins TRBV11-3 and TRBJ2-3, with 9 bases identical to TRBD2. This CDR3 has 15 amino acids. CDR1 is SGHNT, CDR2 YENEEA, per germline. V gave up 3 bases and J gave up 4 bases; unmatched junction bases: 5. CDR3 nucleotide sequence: TGTGCCAGCAGCTTGGCGGGAGGGCCCGCAGATACGCAGTATTTT. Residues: CASSLAGGPADTQYF.

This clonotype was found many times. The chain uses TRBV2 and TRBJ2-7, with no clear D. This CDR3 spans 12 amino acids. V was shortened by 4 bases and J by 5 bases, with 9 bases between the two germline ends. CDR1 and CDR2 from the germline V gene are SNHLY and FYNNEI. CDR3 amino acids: CASSVGSHEQYF. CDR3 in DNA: TGTGCCAGCAGTGTCGGCAGCCACGAGCAGTACTTC.

The CDR3 nucleotides are TGTGCTAGTGGTTTGAGGGCGGGATCTTCCTACAATGAGCAGTTCTTC. Translation gives CASGLRAGSSYNEQFF. V usage is TRBV12-5 and J usage is TRBJ2-1, with D possibly matching TRBD2 (6 bases). Trimming took 2 bases from V and 1 from J, leaving 12 bases between them. Germline CDR1 LGHNT, CDR2 FRNRAP. The CDR3 consists of 16 residues.

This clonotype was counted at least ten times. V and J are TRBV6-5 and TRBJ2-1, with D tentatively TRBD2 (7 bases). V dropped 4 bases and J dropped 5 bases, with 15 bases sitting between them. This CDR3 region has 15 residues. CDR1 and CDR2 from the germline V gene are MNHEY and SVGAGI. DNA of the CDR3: TGTGCCAGCAGTTGGGGGGGGCAGGGGAACAATGAGCAGTTCTTC. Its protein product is CASSWGGQGNNEQFF.

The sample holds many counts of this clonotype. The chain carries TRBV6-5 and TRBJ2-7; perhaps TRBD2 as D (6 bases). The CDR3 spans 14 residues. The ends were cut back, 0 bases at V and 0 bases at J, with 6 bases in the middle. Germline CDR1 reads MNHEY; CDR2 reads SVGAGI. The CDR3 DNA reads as TGTGCCAGCAGTTACTCGGGACTCTCCTACGAGCAGTACTTC. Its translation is CASSYSGLSYEQYF.

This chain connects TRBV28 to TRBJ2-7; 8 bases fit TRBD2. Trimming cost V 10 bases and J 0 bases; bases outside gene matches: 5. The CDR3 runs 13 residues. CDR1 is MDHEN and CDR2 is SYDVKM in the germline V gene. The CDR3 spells CATISGTSYEQYF. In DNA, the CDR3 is TGTGCCACCATTAGCGGGACCTCCTACGAGCAGTACTTC.

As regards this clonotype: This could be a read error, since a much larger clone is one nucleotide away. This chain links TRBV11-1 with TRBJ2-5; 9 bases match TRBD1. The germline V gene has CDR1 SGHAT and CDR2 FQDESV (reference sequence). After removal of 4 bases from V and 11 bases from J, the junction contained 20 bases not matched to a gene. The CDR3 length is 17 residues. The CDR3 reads CASSSYQGQGYYNEQYF. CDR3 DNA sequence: TGTGCCAGCAGCTCTTACCAAGGACAGGGGTACTACAATGAGCAGTACTTC.

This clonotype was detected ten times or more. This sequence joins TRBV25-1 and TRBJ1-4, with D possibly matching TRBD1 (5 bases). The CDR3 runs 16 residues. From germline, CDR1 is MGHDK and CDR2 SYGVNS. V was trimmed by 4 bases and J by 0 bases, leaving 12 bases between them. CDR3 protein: CASSALTGATNEKLFF. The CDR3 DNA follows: TGTGCCAGCAGTGCGCTTACAGGAGCAACTAATGAAAAACTGTTTTTT.

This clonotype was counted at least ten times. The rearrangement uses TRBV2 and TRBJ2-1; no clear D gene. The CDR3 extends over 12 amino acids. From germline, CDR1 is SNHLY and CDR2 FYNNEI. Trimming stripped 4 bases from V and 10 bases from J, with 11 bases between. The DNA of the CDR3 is TGTGCCAGCAGTGTTGTTGGTGGCGAGCAGTTCTTC. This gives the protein CASSVVGGEQFF.

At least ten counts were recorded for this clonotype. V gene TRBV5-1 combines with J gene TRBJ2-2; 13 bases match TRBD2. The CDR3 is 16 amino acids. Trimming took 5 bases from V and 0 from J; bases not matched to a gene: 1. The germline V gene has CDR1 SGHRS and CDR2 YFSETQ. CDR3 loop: CASRLAGGPNTGELFF. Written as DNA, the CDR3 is TGCGCCAGCAGACTAGCGGGAGGGCCGAACACCGGGGAGCTGTTTTTT.

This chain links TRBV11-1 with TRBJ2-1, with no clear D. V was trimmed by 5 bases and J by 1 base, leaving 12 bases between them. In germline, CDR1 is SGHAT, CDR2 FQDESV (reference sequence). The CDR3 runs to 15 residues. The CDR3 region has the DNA TGTGCCAGCAGCGCCAGAAGTCTATCCTACAATGAGCAGTTCTTC. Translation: CASSARSLSYNEQFF.

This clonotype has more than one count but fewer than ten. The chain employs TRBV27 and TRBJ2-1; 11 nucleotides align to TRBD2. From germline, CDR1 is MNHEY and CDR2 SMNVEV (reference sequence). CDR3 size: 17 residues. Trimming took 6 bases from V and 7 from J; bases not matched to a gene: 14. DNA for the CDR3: TGTGCCAGCAGAAATCCGTTGGCTAGCGGGAGGAGGAATGAGCAGTTCTTC. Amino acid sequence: CASRNPLASGRRNEQFF.

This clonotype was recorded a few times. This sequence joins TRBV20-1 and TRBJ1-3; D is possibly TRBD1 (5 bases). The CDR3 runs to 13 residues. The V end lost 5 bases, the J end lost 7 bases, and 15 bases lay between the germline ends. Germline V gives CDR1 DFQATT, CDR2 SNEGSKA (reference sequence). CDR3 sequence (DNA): TGCAGTGCTCAGACAGCGTATGGCAACACCATATATTTT. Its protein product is CSAQTAYGNTIYF.

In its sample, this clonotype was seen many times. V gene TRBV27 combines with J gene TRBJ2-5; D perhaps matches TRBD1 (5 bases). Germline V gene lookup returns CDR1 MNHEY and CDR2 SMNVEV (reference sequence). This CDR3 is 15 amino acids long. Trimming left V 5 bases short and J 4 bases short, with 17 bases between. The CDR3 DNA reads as TGTGCCAGCAGTCTACTGGGGCCATTGAGAGAGACCCAGTACTTC. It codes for CASSLLGPLRETQYF.

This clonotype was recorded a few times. The CDR3 sequence: CASSREPGNTEAFF. The CDR3 coding sequence is TGCGCCAGCAGCAGGGAACCTGGGAACACTGAAGCTTTCTTT. This sequence joins TRBV5-1 and TRBJ1-1; D unclear. The germline V gene has CDR1 SGHRS and CDR2 YFSETQ. CDR3 length: 14 amino acids. Trimming left V 4 bases short and J 1 base short, with 11 bases between.

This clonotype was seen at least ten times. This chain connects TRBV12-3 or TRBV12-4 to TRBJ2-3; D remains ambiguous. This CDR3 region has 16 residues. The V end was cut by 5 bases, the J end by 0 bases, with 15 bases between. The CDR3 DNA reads TGTGCCAGCAGTCCCCACCGTGGCGAGAGCACAGATACGCAGTATTTT. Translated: CASSPHRGESTDTQYF.

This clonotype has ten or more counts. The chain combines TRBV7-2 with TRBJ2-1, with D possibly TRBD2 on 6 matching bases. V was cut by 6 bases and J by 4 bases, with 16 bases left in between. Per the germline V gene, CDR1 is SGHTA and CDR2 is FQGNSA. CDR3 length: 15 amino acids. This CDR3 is CASRLGLSRYNEQFF. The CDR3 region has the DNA TGTGCCAGCAGATTGGGACTTTCACGGTACAATGAGCAGTTCTTC.

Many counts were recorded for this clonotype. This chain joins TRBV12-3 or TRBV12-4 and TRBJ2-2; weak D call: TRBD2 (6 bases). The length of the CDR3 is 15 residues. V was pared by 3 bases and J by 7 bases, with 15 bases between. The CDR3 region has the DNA TGTGCCAGCAGTTTCCGGGGGAGTGGGATCGGGGAGCTGTTTTTT. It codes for CASSFRGSGIGELFF.

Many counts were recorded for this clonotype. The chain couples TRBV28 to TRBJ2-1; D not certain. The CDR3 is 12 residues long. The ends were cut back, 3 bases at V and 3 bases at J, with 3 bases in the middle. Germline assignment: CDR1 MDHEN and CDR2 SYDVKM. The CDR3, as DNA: TGTGCCAGCAGTTTCATCTACAATGAGCAGTTCTTC. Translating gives CASSFIYNEQFF.

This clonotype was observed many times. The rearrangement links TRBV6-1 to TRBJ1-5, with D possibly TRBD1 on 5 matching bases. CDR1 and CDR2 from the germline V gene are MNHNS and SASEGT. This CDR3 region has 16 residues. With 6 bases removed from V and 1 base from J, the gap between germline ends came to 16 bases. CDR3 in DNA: TGTGCCAGCAGGCGAGCTACAGGTCCGAGCAATCAGCCCCAGCATTTT. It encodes CASRRATGPSNQPQHF.

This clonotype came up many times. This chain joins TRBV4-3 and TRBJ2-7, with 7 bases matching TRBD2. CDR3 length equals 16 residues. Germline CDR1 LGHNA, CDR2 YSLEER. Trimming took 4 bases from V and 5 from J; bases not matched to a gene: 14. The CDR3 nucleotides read TGCGCCAGCAGCCCAGAGGAGGGTAGCGGGCATAACGAGCAGTACTTC. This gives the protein CASSPEEGSGHNEQYF.

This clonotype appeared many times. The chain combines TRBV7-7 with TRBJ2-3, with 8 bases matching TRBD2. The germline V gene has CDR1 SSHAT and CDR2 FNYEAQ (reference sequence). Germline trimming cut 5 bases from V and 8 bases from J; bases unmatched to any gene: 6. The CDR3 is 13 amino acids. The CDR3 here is CASSPGLAGTQYF. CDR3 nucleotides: TGTGCCAGCAGCCCCGGACTAGCTGGTACGCAGTATTTT. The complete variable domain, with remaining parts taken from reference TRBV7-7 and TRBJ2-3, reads GAGVSQSPRYKVTKRGQDVTLRCDPISSHATLYWYQQALGQGPEFLTYFNYEAQPDKSGLPSDRFSAERPEGSISTLTIQRTEQRDSAMYRCASSPGLAGTQYFGPGTRLTVL.

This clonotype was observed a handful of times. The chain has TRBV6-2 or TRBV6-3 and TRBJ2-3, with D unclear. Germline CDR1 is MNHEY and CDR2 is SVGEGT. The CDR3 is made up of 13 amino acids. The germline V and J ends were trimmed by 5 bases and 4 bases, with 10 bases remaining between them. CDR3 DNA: TGTGCCAGCAGTGAAACTTACCCAGATACGCAGTATTTT. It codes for CASSETYPDTQYF.

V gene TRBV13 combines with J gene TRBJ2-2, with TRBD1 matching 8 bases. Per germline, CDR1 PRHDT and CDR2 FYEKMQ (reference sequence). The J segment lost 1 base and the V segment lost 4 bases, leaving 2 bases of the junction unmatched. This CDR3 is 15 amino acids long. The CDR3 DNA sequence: TGTGCCAGCAGCTCGGGACAGGTGAACACCGGGGAGCTGTTTTTT. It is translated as CASSSGQVNTGELFF.